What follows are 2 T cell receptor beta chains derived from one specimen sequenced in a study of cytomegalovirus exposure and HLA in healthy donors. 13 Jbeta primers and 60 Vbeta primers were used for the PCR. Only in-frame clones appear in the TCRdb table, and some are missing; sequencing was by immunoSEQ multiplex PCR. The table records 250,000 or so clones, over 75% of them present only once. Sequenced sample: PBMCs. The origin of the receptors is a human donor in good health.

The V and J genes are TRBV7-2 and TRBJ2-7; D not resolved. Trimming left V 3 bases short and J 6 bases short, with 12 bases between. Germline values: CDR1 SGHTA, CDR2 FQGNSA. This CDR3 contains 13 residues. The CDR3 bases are TGTGCCAGCAGCTTCAGTCCCCGGAGCGAGCAGTACTTC. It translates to CASSFSPRSEQYF.

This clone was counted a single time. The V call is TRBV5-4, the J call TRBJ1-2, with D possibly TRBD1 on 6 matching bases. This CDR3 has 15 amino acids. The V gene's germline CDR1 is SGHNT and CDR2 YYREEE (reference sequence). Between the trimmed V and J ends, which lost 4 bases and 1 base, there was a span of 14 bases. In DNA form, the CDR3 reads TGTGCCAGCAGCCCGCAGGGGCGCCTTAACTATGGCTACACCTTC. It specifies CASSPQGRLNYGYTF.